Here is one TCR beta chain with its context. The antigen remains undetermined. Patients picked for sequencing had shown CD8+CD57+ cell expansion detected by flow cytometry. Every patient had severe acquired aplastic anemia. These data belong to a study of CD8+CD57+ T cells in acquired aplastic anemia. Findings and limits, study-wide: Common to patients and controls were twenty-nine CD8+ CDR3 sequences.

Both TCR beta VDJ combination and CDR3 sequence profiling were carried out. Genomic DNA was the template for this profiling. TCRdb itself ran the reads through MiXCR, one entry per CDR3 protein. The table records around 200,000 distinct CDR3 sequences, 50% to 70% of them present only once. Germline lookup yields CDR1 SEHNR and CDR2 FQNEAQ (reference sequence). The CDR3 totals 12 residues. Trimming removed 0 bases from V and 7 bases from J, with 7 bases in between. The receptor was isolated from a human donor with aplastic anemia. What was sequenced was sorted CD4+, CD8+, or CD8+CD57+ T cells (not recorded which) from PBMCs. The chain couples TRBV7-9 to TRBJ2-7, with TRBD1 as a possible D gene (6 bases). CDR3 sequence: CASSLAGGEQYF. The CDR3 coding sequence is TGTGCCAGCAGCTTAGCAGGGGGTGAGCAGTACTTC.